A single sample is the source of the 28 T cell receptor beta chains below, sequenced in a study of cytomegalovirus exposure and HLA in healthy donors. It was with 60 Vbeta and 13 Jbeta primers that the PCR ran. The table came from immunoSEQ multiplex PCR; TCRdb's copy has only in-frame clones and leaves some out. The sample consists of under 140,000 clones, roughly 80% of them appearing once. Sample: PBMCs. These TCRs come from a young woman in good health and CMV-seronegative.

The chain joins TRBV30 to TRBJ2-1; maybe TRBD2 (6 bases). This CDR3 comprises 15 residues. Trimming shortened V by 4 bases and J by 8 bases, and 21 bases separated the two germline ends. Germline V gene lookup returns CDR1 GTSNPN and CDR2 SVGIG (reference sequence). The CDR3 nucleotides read TGTGCCTGGACTACGGGTGGGGGGTCGGGCGATGAGCAGTTCTTC. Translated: CAWTTGGGSGDEQFF.

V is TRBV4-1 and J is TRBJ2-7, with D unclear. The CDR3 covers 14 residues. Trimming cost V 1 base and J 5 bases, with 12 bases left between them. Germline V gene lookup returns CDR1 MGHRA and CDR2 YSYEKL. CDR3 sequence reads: CASSQVIELDEQYF. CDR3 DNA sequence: TGCGCCAGCAGCCAAGTAATAGAGCTAGACGAGCAGTACTTC.

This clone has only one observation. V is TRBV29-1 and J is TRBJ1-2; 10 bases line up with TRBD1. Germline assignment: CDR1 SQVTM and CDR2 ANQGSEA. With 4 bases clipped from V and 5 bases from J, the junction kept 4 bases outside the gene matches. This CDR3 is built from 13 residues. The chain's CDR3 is CSVGTGGSYGYTF. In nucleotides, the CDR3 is TGCAGCGTTGGGACAGGGGGAAGTTATGGCTACACCTTC.

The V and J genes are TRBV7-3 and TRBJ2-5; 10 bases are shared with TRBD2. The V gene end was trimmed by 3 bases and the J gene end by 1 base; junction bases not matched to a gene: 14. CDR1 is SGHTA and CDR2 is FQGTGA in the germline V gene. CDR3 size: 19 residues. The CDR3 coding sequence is TGTGCCAGCAGCTTTTCAATGGAGCGGGGGGGCATAGGCCAAGAGACCCAGTACTTC. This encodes CASSFSMERGGIGQETQYF.

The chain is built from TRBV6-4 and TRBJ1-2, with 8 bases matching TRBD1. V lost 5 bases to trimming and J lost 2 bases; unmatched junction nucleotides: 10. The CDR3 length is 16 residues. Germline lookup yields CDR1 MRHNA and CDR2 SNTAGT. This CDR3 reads CASSPDPGQANYGYTF. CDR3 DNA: TGTGCCAGCAGTCCCGACCCGGGACAGGCCAACTATGGCTACACCTTC.

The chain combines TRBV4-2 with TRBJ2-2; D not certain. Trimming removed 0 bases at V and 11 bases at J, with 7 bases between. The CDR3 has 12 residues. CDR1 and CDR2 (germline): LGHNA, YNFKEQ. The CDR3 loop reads CASSQDTSELFF. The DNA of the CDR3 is TGTGCCAGCAGCCAAGATACATCTGAGCTGTTTTTT.

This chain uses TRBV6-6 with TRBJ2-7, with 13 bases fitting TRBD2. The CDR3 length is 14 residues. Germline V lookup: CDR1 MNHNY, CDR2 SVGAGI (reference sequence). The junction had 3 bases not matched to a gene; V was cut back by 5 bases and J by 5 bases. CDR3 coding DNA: TGTGCCAGCAGTGGGGGACTAGCGGGGAACGAGCAGTACTTC. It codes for CASSGGLAGNEQYF.

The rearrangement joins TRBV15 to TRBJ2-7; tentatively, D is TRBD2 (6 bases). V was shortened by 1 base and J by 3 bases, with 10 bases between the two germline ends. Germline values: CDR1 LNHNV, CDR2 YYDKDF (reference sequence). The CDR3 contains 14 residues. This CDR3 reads CATSRGEVSYEQYF. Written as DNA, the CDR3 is TGTGCCACCAGCAGAGGGGAGGTGAGCTACGAGCAGTACTTC.

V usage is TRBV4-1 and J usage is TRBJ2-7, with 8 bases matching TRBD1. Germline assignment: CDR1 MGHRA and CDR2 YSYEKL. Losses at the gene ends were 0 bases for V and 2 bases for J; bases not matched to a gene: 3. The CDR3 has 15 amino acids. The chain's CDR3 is CASSQDPDRAYEQYF. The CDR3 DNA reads TGCGCCAGCAGCCAAGATCCGGACAGGGCCTACGAGCAGTACTTC.

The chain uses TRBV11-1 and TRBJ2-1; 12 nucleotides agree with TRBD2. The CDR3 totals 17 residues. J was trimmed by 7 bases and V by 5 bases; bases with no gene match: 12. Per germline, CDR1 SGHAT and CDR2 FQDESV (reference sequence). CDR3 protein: CASSSRRLAGVKNEQFF. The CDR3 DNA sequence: TGTGCCAGCAGCAGTCGGAGACTAGCGGGAGTAAAAAATGAGCAGTTCTTC. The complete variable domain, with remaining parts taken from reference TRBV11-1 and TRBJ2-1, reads EAEVAQSPRYKITEKSQAVAFWCDPISGHATLYWYRQILGQGPELLVQFQDESVVDDSQLPKDRFSAERLKGVDSTLKIQPAELGDSAMYLCASSSRRLAGVKNEQFFGPGTRLTVL.

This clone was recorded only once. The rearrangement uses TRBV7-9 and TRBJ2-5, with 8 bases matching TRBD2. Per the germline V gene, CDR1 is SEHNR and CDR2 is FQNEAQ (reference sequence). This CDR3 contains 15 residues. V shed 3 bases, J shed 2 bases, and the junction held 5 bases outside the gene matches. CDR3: CASSFGRGAQETQYF. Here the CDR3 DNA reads TGTGCCAGCAGCTTTGGGCGGGGGGCTCAAGAGACCCAGTACTTC.

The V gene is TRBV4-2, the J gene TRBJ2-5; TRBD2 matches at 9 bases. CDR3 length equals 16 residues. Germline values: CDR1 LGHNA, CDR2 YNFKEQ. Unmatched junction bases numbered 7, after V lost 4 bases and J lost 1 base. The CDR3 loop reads CASSPISGGPQETQYF. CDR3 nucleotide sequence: TGTGCCAGCAGCCCGATTAGCGGGGGTCCCCAAGAGACCCAGTACTTC.

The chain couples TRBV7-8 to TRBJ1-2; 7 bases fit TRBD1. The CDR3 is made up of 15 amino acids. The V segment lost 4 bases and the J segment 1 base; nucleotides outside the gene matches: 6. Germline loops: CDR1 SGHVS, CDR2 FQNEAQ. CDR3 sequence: CASSSRDSVNYGYTF. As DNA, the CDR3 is TGTGCCAGCAGCTCCCGGGACAGCGTTAACTATGGCTACACCTTC.

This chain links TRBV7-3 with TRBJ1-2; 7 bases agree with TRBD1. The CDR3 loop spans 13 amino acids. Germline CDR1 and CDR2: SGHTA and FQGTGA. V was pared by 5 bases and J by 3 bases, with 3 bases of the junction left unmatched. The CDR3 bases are TGTGCCAGCAGCCGTGACAGGGACTATGGCTACACCTTC. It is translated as CASSRDRDYGYTF.

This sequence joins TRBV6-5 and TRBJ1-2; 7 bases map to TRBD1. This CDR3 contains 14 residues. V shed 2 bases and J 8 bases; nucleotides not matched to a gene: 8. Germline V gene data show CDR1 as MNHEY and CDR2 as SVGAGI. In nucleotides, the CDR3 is TGTGCCAGCAGTTACGACAGGGTCCCAAGGGGCTACACCTTC. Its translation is CASSYDRVPRGYTF.

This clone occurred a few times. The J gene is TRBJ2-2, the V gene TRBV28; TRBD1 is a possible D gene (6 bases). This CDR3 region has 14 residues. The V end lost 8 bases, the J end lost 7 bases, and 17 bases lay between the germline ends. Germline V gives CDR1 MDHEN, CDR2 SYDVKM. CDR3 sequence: CASLDSQILGELFF. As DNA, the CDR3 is TGTGCCAGCTTGGACAGCCAAATCCTCGGGGAGCTGTTTTTT.

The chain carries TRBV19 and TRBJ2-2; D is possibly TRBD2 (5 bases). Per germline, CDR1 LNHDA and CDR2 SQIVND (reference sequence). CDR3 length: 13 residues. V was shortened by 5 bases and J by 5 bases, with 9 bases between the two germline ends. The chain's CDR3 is CASSLRGTGELFF. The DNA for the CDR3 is TGTGCCAGTAGTCTCCGCGGGACCGGGGAGCTGTTTTTT.

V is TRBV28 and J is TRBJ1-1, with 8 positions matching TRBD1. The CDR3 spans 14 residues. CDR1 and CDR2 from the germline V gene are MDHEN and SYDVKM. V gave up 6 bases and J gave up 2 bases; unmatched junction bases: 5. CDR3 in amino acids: CASSLDRVNTEAFF. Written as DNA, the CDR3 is TGTGCCAGCAGCCTGGACAGGGTTAACACTGAAGCTTTCTTT.

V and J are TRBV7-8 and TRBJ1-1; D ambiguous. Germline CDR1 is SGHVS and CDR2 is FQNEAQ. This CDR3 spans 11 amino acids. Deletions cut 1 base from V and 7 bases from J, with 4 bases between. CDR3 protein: CASSLEREAFF. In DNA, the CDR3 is TGTGCCAGCAGCTTAGAGCGTGAAGCTTTCTTT.

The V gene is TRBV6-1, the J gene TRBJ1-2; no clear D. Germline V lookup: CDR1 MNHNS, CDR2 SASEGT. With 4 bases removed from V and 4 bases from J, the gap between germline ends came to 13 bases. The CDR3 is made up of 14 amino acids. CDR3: CASSVTGTSYGYTF. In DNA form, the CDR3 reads TGTGCCAGCAGTGTAACGGGAACATCCTATGGCTACACCTTC.

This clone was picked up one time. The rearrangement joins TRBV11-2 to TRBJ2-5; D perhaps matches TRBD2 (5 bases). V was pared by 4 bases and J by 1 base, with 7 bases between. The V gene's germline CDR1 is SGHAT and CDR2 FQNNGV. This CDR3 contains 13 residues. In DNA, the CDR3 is TGTGCCAGCAGCTCGGGATTCCAAGAGACCCAGTACTTC. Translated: CASSSGFQETQYF.

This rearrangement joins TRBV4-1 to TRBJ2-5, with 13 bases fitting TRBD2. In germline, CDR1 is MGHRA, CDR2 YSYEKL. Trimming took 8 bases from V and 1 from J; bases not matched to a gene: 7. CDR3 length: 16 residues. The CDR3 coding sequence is TGCGCCAGCGCGGGACTAGCGGGACTGGTCCAAGAGACCCAGTACTTC. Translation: CASAGLAGLVQETQYF.

The CDR3 reads CASSSTGDHRYEQYF. Written as DNA, the CDR3 is TGTGCCAGCAGTTCGACAGGGGACCACCGCTACGAGCAGTACTTC. The chain combines TRBV6-5 with TRBJ2-7; 8 bases are shared with TRBD1. Germline loops: CDR1 MNHEY, CDR2 SVGAGI. The V segment lost 4 bases and the J segment 3 bases; nucleotides outside the gene matches: 8. The CDR3 loop spans 15 amino acids.

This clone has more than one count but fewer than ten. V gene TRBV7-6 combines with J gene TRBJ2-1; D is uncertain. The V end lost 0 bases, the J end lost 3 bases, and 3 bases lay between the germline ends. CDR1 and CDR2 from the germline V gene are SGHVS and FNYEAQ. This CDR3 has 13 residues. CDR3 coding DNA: TGTGCCAGCAGCTTAGCGTACTACAATGAGCAGTTCTTC. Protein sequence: CASSLAYYNEQFF.

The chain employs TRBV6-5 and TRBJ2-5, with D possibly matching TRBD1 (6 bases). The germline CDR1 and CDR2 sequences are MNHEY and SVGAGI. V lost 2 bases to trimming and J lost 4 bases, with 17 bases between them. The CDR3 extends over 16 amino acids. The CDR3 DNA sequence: TGTGCCAGCAGTTACAGGGTAGTAGGGGGAGTAGAGACCCAGTACTTC. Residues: CASSYRVVGGVETQYF.

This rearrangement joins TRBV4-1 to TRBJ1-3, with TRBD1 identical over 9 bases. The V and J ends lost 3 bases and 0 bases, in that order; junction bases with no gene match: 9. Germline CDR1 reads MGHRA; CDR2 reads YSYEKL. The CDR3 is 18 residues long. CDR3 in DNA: TGCGCCAGCAGCCAGGAAAGACAGGGGGACATCTCTGGAAACACCATATATTTT. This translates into CASSQERQGDISGNTIYF.

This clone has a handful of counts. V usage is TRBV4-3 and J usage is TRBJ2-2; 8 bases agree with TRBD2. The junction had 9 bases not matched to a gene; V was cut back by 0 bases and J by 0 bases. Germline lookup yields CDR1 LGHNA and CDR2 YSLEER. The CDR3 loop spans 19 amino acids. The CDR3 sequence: CASSQDRIGRAANTGELFF. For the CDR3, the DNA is TGCGCCAGCAGCCAAGATCGTATCGGGAGGGCCGCGAACACCGGGGAGCTGTTTTTT.

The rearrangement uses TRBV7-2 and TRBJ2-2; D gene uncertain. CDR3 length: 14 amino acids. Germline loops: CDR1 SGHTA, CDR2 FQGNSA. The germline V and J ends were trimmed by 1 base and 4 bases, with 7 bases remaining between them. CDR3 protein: CASSLEWSTGELFF. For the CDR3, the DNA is TGTGCCAGCAGCTTAGAATGGAGCACCGGGGAGCTGTTTTTT.